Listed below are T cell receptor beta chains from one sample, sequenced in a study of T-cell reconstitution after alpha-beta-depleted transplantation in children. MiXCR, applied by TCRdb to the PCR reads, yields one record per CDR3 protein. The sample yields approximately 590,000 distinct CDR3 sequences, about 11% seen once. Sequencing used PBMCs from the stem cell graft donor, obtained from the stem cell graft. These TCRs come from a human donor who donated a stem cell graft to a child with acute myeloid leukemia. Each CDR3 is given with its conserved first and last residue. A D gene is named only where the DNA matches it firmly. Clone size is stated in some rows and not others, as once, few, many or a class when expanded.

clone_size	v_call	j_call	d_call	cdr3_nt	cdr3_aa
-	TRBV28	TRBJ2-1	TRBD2	TGTGCCAGCAGTGTTCTTACTAGCGGGAACAATGAGCAGTTCTTC	CASSVLTSGNNEQFF
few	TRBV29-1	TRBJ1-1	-	TGCAGCGTTGCCCCCAACACTGAAGCTTTCTTT	CSVAPNTEAFF
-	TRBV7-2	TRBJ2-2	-	TGTGCCAGCAGCCACATGGACTACCCCCACACCGGGGAGCTGTTTTTT	CASSHMDYPHTGELFF
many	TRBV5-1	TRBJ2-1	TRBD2	TGCGCCAGCAGCTTGTATGTAGCGGGAGGGCCGAACTACAATGAGCAGTTCTTC	CASSLYVAGGPNYNEQFF
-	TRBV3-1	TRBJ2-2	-	TGTGCCAGCAGCCAAGTGGGCCCCACCGGGGAGCTGTTTTTT	CASSQVGPTGELFF
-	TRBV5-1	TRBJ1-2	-	TGCGCCAGCAGCGTAGGGGACGGACCTAATGGCTACACCTTC	CASSVGDGPNGYTF
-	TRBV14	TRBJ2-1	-	TGTGCCAGCAGCCCCCAGGGGAGGGGCTCCTACAATGAGCAGTTCTTC	CASSPQGRGSYNEQFF
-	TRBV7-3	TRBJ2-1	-	TGTGCCAGCAGCTCGCTCGGGGGCGGAGAGCAGTTCTTC	CASSSLGGGEQFF
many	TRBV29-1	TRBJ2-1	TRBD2	TGCAGCCCAGCGTCCGGGACTAGCCCCCCCGGGAACTTCGGGGATGAGCAGTTCTTC	CSPASGTSPPGNFGDEQFF
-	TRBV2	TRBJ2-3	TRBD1	TGTGCCAGCAGTCGCAAGAAACAGGGGTCCGGGGCAGATACGCAGTATTTT	CASSRKKQGSGADTQYF
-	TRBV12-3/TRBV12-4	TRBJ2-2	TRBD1	TGTGCCAGCAGTCCCCGACAGGGGGCGAACACCGGGGAGCTGTTTTTT	CASSPRQGANTGELFF
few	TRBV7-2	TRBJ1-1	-	TGTGCCAGCAGCTTAGATCAGCGTGAAGCTTTCTTT	CASSLDQREAFF
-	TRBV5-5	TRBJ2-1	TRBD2	TGTGCCAGCAGCTTTGGGTGGACTAGCGGGAGGGATGAGCAGTTCTTC	CASSFGWTSGRDEQFF
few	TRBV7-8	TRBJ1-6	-	TGTGCCAGCAGCTTAAATCTGGGGAATAATTCACCCCTCCACTTT	CASSLNLGNNSPLHF
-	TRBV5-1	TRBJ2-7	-	TGCGCCAGCAGTTTGGGCCCTCGGGGCGCCTACGAGCAGTACTTC	CASSLGPRGAYEQYF
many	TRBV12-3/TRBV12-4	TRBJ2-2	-	TGTGCCAGCAGTTATCCTAGTGGTGGGTCCCCCGGGGAGCTGTTTTTT	CASSYPSGGSPGELFF
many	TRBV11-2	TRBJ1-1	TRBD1	TGTGCCAGCAGCCTAATACAGGGGACTGAAGCTTTCTTT	CASSLIQGTEAFF
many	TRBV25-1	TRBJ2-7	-	TGTGCCAGCAGTGATGACGGCCGCTACGAGCAGTACTTC	CASSDDGRYEQYF
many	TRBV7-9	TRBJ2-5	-	TGTGCCAGCAGCTTAAGGCTACAGACCCAGTACTTC	CASSLRLQTQYF
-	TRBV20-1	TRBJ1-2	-	TGCAGTGCTAGGGGGAGTTCGGGCCCATTCTATGGCTACACCTTC	CSARGSSGPFYGYTF
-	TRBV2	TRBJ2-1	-	TGTGCCAGCAGTCCCCCTGGAGACGATGAGCAGTTCTTC	CASSPPGDDEQFF
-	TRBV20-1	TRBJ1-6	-	TGCAGTGCTAGAAAAAGGGGCGATAATTCACCCCTCCACTTT	CSARKRGDNSPLHF
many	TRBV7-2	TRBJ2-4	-	TGTGCCAGCAGATCAGGAGAAAGGAACATTCAGTACTTC	CASRSGERNIQYF
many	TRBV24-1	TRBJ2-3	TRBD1	TGTGCCACCAGTGATCGGGACAGGGGGCGCACAGATACGCAGTATTTT	CATSDRDRGRTDTQYF
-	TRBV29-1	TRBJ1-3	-	TGCAGCGCCGGGAGTTCGGGTGGAAACACCATATATTTT	CSAGSSGGNTIYF
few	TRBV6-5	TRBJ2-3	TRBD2	TGTGCCAGCAGTTCCCTGGGGACTAGCTCACCTACGCAGTATTTT	CASSSLGTSSPTQYF
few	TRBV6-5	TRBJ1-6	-	TGTGCCAGCAGTTACTCCTCGGACAGACGATATAATTCACCCCTCCACTTT	CASSYSSDRRYNSPLHF
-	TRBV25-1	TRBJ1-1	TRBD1	TGTGCCAGCAGGGAATCAACAGGGGGATGGGAAGCTTTCTTT	CASRESTGGWEAFF
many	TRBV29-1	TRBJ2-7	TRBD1	TGCAGCGTTGATTCAACCGGGACAGGTACCTACGAGCAGTACTTC	CSVDSTGTGTYEQYF